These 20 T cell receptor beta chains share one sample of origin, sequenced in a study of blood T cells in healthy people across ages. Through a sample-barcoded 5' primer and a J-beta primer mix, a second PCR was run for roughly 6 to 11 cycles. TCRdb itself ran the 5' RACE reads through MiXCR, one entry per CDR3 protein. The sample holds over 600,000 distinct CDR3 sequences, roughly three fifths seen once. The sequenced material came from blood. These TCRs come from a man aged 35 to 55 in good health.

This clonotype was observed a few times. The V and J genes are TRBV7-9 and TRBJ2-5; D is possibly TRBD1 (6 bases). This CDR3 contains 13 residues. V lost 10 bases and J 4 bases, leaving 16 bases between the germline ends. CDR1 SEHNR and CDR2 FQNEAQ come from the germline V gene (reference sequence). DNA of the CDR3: TGTGCCACCCTGAAGACAGGAGCAGAGACCCAGTACTTC. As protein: CATLKTGAETQYF.

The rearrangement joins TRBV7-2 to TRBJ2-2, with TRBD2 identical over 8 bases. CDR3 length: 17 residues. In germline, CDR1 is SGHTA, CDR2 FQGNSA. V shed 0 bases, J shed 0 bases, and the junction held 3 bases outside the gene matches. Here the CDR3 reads CASSLAAGGPNTGELFF. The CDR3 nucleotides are TGTGCCAGCAGCTTAGCGGCGGGAGGACCGAACACCGGGGAGCTGTTTTTT.

CDR3 amino acids: CASSLGGAAYNEQYF. CDR3 nucleotides: TGTGCCAGCAGCTTAGGTGGGGCAGCCTACAATGAGCAGTACTTC. This sequence joins TRBV11-3 and TRBJ2-7; D possibly corresponds to TRBD1 (5 bases). This CDR3 contains 15 residues. Germline CDR1 and CDR2: SGHNT and YENEEA. V was clipped by 1 base and J by 7 bases, with 17 bases between them.

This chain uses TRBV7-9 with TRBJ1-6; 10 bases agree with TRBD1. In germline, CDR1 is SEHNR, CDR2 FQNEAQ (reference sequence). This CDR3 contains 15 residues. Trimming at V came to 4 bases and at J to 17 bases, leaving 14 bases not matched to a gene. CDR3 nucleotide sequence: TGTGCCAGCAGCTCACACGGACAGGGGGGATTTAAGTTCCACTTT. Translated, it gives CASSSHGQGGFKFHF. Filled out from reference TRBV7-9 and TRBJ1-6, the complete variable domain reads DTGVSQNPRHKITKRGQNVTFRCDPISEHNRLYWYRQTLGQGPEFLTYFQNEAQLEKSRLLSDRFSAERPKGSFSTLEIQRTEQGDSAMYLCASSSHGQGGFKFHFGNGTRLTVT.

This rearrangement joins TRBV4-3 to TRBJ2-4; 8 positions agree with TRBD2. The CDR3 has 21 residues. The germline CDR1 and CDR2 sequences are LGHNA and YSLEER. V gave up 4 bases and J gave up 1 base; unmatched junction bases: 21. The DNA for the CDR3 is TGCGCCAGCAGCCTCTTCTCAGACGGGAGGGTCGGAAAATCGGCCAAAAACATTCAGTACTTC. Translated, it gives CASSLFSDGRVGKSAKNIQYF.

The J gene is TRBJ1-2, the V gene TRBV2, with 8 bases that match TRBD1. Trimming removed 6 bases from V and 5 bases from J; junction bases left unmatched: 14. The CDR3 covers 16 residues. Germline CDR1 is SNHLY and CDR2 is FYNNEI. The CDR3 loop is CASSQDRAGGRYGYTF. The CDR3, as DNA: TGTGCCAGCAGCCAAGACCGGGCAGGGGGCAGATATGGCTACACCTTC. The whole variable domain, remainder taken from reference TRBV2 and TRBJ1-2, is EPEVTQTPSHQVTQMGQEVILRCVPISNHLYFYWYRQILGQKVEFLVSFYNNEISEKSEIFDDQFSVERPDGSNFTLKIRSTKLEDSAMYFCASSQDRAGGRYGYTFGSGTRLTVV.

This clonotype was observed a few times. The CDR3, as DNA: TGTGCCACCGAATCGCAGGGATCCCCCGCCGAGCAGTACTTC. Amino acid sequence: CATESQGSPAEQYF. The rearrangement joins TRBV24-1 to TRBJ2-4; tentatively, D is TRBD1 (5 bases). The end of the DNA aligns better with TRBJ2-7, so the J call may be wrong. Germline V lookup: CDR1 KGHDR, CDR2 SFDVKD. The CDR3 contains 14 residues.

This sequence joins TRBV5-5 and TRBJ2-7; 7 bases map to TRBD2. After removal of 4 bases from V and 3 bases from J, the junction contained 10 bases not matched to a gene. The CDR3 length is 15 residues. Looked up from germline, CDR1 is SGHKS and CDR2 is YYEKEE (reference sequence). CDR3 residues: CASSPSASGYYEQYF. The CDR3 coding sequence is TGTGCCAGCAGCCCGAGTGCTAGCGGCTACTACGAGCAGTACTTC.

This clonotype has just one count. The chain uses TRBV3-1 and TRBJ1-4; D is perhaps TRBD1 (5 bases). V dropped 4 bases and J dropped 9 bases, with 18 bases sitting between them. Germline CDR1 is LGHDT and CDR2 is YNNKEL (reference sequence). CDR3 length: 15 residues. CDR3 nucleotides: TGTGCCAGCAGCCTTGGGGCCTTGGGGTGGCAAAAACTGTTTTTT. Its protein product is CASSLGALGWQKLFF.

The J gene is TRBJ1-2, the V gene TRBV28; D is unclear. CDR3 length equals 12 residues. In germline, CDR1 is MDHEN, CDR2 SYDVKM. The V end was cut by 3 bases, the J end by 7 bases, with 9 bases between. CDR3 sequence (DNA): TGTGCCAGCAGTTTCATCGGGTTTGGCTACACCTTC. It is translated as CASSFIGFGYTF.

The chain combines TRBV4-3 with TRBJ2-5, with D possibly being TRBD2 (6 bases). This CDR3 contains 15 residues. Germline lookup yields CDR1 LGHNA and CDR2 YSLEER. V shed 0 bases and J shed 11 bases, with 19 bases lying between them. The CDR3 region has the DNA TGCGCCAGCAGCCAAGAATCGGGCAGACTAGGGGAGCAGTACTTC. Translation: CASSQESGRLGEQYF.

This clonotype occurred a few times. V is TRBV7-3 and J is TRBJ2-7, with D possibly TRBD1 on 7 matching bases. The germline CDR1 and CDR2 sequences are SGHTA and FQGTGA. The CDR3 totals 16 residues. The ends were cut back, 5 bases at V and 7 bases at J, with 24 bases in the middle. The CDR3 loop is CASSEGQGGLENEQYF. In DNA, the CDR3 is TGTGCCAGCAGCGAAGGGCAGGGGGGCCTCGAGAATGAGCAGTACTTC.

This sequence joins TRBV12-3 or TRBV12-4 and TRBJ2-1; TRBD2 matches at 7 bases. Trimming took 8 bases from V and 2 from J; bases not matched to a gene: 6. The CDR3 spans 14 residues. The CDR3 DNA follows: TGTGCCAGCGGAAGCGGGACTGCCTACAATGAGCAGTTCTTC. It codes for CASGSGTAYNEQFF.

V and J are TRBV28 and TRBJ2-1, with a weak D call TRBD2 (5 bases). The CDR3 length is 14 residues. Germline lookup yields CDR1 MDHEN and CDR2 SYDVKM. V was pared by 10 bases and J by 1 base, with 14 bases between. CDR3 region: CATLLEGSYNEQFF. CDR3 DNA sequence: TGTGCCACCCTTCTCGAGGGATCCTACAATGAGCAGTTCTTC.

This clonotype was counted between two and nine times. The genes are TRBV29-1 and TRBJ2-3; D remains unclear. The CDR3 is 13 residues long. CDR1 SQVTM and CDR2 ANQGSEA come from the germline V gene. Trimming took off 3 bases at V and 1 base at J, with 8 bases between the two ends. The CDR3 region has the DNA TGCAGCGTTGAGACGGTGGGCACAGATACGCAGTATTTT. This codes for CSVETVGTDTQYF.

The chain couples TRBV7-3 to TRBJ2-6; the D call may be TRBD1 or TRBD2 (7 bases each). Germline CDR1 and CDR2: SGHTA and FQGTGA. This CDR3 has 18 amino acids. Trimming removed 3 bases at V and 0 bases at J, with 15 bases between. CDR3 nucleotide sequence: TGTGCCAGCAGCTTTCGACAGGGAGGGGGCTCTGGGGCCAACGTCCTGACTTTC. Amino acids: CASSFRQGGGSGANVLTF.

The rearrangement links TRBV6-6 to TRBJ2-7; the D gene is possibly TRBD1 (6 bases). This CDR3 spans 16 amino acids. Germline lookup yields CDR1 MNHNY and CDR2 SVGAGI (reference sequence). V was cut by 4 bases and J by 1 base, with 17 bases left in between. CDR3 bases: TGTGCCAGCAGTTTAAGGTTAGGACAGATTTCCTACGAGCAGTACTTC. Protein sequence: CASSLRLGQISYEQYF.

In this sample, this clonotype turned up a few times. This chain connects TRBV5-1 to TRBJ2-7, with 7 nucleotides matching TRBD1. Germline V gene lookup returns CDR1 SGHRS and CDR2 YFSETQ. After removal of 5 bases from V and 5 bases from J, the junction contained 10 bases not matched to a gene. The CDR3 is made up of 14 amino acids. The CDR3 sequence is CASSRDRVVHEQYF. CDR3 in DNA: TGCGCCAGCAGTCGAGACAGGGTAGTTCACGAGCAGTACTTC.

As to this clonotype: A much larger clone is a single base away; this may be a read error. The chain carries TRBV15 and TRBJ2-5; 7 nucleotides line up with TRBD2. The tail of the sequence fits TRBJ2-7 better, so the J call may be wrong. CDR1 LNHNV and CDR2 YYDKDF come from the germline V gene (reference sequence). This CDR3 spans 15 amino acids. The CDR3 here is CATSNAREPSVEQYF. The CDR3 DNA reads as TGTGCCACCAGCAATGCGCGGGAGCCCTCCGTCGAGCAGTACTTC.

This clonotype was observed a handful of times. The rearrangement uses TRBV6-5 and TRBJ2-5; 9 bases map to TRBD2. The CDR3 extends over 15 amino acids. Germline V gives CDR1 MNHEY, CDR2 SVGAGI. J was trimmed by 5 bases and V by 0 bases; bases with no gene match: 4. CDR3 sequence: CASSYSPGTSETQYF. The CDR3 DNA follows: TGTGCCAGCAGTTACTCGCCCGGGACTAGCGAGACCCAGTACTTC.